Given below is one T cell receptor (beta chain) in context. Its antigen is currently not known. Base quality data are lacking; no much larger clone is found one base away. CDR3 length: 14 amino acids, cysteine to phenylalanine. Only CDR3 DNA is held: 42 bases, read in frame from base 1. CDR1 and CDR2, per the germline V gene, are ENHRY and SYGVKD. V is pared back by 2 bases and J by 4 bases, with 11 bases lying between the germline termini. Library preparation was by PCR. Sequencing took place on an Illumina HiSeq 2500. To normalize quantification of the TCRbeta repertoire, the TCR libraries were built with molecular barcoding that relied on unique molecular identifiers. TCRdb reworked the public reads: Q25 trimming with fastp, MiXCR clone assembly, productive beta chains retained. Entries that share a CDR3 protein sequence are merged under the most common genes and DNA. The sample table holds about 270,000 distinct CDR3 sequences, of which over 8% were seen once. The ten most abundant clones make up 9.5% to 13% of the sample.

These data come from a study of T-cell reconstitution after alpha-beta-depleted transplantation in children listed by TCRdb under 2016. A note on the overall study: Using TCR repertoire profiling, the study quantitatively followed how T-cell immune reconstitution unfolded in children after TCRalphabeta/CD19-depleted allogeneic hematopoietic cell transplantation.

The sequence derives from a human donor who donated a stem cell graft to a child with SCID. The rearrangement combines TRBV10-3 with TRBJ1-2, with the D gene not confidently named. This sample comprised PBMCs from the stem cell graft donor, obtained from the stem cell graft. The CDR3 corresponds to CAISERVGFYGYTF. The DNA is as follows: TGTGCCATCAGTGAGCGGGTGGGCTTCTATGGCTACACCTTC.